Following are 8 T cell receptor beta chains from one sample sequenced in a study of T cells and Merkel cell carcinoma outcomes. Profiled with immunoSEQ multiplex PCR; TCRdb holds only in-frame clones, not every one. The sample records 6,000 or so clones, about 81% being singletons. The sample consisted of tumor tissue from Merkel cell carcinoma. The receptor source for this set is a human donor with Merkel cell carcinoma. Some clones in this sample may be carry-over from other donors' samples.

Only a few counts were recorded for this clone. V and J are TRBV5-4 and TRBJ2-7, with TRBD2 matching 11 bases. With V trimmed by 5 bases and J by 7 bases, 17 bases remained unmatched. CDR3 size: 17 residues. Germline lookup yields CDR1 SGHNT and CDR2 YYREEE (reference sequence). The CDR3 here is CASRNRLAGHPVEEQYF. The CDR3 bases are TGTGCCAGCAGAAATCGACTAGCGGGACATCCTGTGGAAGAGCAGTACTTC.

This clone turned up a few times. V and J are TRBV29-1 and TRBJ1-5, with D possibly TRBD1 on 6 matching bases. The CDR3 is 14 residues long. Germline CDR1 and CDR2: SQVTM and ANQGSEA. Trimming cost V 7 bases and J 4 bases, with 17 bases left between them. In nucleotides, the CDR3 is TGCAGCGCAAGAGAACAGGGCGCTAATCAGCCCCAGCATTTT. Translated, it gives CSAREQGANQPQHF.

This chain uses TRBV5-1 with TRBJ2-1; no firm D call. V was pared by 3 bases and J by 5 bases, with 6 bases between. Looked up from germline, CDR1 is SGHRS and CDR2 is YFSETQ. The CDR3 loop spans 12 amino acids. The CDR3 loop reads CASSYRDNEQFF. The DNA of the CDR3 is TGCGCCAGCAGCTACCGGGACAATGAGCAGTTCTTC.

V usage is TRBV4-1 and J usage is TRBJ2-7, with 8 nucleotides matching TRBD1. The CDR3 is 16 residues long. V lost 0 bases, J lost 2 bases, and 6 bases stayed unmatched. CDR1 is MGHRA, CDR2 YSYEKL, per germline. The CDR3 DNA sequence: TGCGCCAGCAGCCAAGATCAGGGGGCGATAACCTACGAGCAGTACTTC. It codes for CASSQDQGAITYEQYF.

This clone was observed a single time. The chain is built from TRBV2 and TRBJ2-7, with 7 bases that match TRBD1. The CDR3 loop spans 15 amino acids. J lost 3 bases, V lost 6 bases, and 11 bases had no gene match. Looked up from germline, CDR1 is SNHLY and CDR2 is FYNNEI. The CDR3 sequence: CASRVQGPGNYEQYF. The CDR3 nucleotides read TGTGCCAGCAGGGTACAGGGGCCAGGTAACTACGAGCAGTACTTC. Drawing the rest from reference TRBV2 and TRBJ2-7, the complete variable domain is EPEVTQTPSHQVTQMGQEVILRCVPISNHLYFYWYRQILGQKVEFLVSFYNNEISEKSEIFDDQFSVERPDGSNFTLKIRSTKLEDSAMYFCASRVQGPGNYEQYFGPGTRLTVT.

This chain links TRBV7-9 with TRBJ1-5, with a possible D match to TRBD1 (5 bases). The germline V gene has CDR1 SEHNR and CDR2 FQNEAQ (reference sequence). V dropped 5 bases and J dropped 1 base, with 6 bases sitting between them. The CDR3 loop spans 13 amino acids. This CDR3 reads CASSRDSNQPQHF. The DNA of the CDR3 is TGTGCCAGCAGCCGGGACAGCAATCAGCCCCAGCATTTT.

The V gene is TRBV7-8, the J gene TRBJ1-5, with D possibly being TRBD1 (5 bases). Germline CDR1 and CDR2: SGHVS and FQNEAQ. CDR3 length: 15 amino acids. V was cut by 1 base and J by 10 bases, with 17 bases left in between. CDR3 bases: TGTGCCAGCAGCTTAGATCGGGGACCCAGCCAACCCCAGCATTTT. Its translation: CASSLDRGPSQPQHF.

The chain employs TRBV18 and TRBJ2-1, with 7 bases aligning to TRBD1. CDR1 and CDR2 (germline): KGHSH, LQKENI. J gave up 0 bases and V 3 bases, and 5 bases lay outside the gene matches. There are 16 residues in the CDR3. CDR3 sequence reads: CASSPPTGSSYNEQFF. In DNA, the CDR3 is TGTGCCAGCTCACCGCCGACAGGGAGCTCCTACAATGAGCAGTTCTTC.